The 6 T cell receptor beta chains reported below all come from one sample, sequenced in a study of T cell responses to AZD1222 COVID-19 vaccine. Data came from immunoSEQ multiplex PCR; TCRdb stores just in-frame clones and leaves some out. The sample holds about 150,000 clones, more than 75% seen once. The specimen was peripheral blood, collected on day 0 of AZD1222 vaccination. The receptor source for this set is an adult in good health.

The rearrangement joins TRBV6-1 to TRBJ2-2; D may be TRBD1 (6 bases). The CDR3 covers 15 residues. The ends were cut back, 6 bases at V and 7 bases at J, with 18 bases in the middle. Germline V lookup: CDR1 MNHNS, CDR2 SASEGT. The CDR3 DNA reads TGTGCCAGCAGCTCGCACAGGGAGTCGATCGGGGAGCTGTTTTTT. Translating it yields CASSSHRESIGELFF.

The V gene is TRBV11-3, the J gene TRBJ2-1; no firm D call. Germline lookup yields CDR1 SGHNT and CDR2 YENEEA. CDR3 length: 16 amino acids. The germline V and J ends were trimmed by 1 base and 4 bases, with 14 bases remaining between them. CDR3 bases: TGTGCCAGCAGCTTAGGGGGTGGGCAGAATTACAATGAGCAGTTCTTC. Amino acids: CASSLGGGQNYNEQFF.

The V and J genes are TRBV13 and TRBJ2-3, with D perhaps matching TRBD2 (6 bases). V lost 6 bases and J lost 6, with 16 bases in between. This CDR3 is built from 14 residues. The germline V gene has CDR1 PRHDT and CDR2 FYEKMQ (reference sequence). CDR3 in amino acids: CASRWRGSTDTQYF. The CDR3 DNA is TGTGCCAGCAGGTGGAGGGGCTCTACGGATACGCAGTATTTT.

The gene calls are TRBV28 and TRBJ1-4; TRBD1 aligns across 8 bases. The CDR3 contains 15 residues. Germline lookup yields CDR1 MDHEN and CDR2 SYDVKM. V was clipped by 3 bases and J by 4 bases; unmatched bases: 4. CDR3 sequence (DNA): TGTGCCAGCAGTTTCCCCGGACAGGGTAATGAAAAACTGTTTTTT. Translation: CASSFPGQGNEKLFF.

This clone was detected only once. The rearrangement links TRBV6-2 or TRBV6-3 to TRBJ1-2; D perhaps matches TRBD1 (6 bases). The germline gives CDR1 MNHEY, CDR2 SVGEGT. This CDR3 contains 17 residues. V was clipped by 6 bases and J by 1 base, with 21 bases between them. The CDR3 DNA reads as TGTGCCAGCAGCCCTTTTCAGGGGACTACCCTTAACTATGGCTACACCTTC. Translation gives CASSPFQGTTLNYGYTF.

The chain recombines TRBV20-1 with TRBJ1-2; D gene unclear. The CDR3 totals 11 residues. Germline CDR1 is DFQATT and CDR2 is SNEGSKA (reference sequence). V lost 1 base and J lost 6, with 6 bases in between. Here the CDR3 reads CSARVGDGYTF. For the CDR3, the DNA is TGCAGTGCTAGAGTGGGAGATGGCTACACCTTC.